This T cell receptor beta chain was recovered during a study of blood T cell repertoires in COVID-19. Across the whole study: Acute-phase and convalescent COVID-19 samples originated in the United States, Italy and Spain.

In the authors' workflow: Cell counts per sample came from amplifying reference gene primers. The repertoire was sequenced with immunoSEQ multiplex PCR; TCRdb's copy has only in-frame clones and lacks some. V, J and clone size were drawn from that table, and D and trimming were deduced from the DNA. The sample has about 58,000 clones, 80% to 95% seen once. The sequence was obtained from a middle-aged man with active COVID-19. The sequenced material came from peripheral blood.

The CDR3 DNA reads TGTGCCAGCACCAACGGGGGGAACGAGCAGTACTTC. This translates into CASTNGGNEQYF. This chain connects TRBV2 to TRBJ2-7, with TRBD2 matching 7 bases. The CDR3 contains 12 residues. V lost 7 bases to trimming and J lost 5 bases; unmatched junction nucleotides: 5. Germline values: CDR1 SNHLY, CDR2 FYNNEI. Combining the CDR3 with reference TRBV2 and TRBJ2-7 gives the whole variable domain EPEVTQTPSHQVTQMGQEVILRCVPISNHLYFYWYRQILGQKVEFLVSFYNNEISEKSEIFDDQFSVERPDGSNFTLKIRSTKLEDSAMYFCASTNGGNEQYFGPGTRLTVT.